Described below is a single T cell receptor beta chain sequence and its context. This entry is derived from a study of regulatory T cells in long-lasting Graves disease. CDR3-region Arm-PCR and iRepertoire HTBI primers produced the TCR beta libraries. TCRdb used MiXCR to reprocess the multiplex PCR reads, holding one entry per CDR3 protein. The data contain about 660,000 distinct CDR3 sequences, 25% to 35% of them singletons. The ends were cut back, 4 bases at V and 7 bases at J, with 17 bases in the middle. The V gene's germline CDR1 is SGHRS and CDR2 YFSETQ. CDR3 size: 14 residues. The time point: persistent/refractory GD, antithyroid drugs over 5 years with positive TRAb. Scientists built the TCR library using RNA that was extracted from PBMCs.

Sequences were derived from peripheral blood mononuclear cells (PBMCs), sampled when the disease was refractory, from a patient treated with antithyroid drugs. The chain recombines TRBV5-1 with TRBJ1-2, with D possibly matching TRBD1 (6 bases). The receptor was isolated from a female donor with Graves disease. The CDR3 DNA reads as TGCGCCAGCAGCCCGACGACAGGTCGTGGTGGCTACACCTTC. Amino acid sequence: CASSPTTGRGGYTF.